This entry is about one T cell receptor beta chain. The data were taken from a study of blood T cell repertoires in COVID-19. Background on the study: Sites across the United States, Italy and Spain contributed samples from acute and convalescent COVID-19. From T cells, B-cell-depleted T cells, or PBMCs came the material, which was cDNA or gDNA.

In the source study's methods: Reference gene primers were amplified, and this amplification served to estimate nucleated cell counts. Profiled with immunoSEQ multiplex PCR; TCRdb holds only in-frame clones, not every one. The V and J calls and clone size were taken over from that table, and D and trimming were inferred from the DNA. The table has some 320,000 clones, 85% to 90% seen once; the top ten hold 11%. The germline gives CDR1 SQVTM, CDR2 ANQGSEA. This CDR3 has 15 residues. The germline V and J ends were trimmed by 4 bases and 9 bases, with 22 bases remaining between them. The TCR sequence derives from a young woman with COVID-19, enrolled during active disease. V usage is TRBV29-1 and J usage is TRBJ1-5; tentatively, D is TRBD1 (5 bases). The material sequenced was peripheral blood. The CDR3 protein is CSVVLDKGNLPPQHF. DNA of the CDR3: TGCAGCGTTGTCCTGGACAAAGGAAACCTCCCGCCCCAGCATTTT.